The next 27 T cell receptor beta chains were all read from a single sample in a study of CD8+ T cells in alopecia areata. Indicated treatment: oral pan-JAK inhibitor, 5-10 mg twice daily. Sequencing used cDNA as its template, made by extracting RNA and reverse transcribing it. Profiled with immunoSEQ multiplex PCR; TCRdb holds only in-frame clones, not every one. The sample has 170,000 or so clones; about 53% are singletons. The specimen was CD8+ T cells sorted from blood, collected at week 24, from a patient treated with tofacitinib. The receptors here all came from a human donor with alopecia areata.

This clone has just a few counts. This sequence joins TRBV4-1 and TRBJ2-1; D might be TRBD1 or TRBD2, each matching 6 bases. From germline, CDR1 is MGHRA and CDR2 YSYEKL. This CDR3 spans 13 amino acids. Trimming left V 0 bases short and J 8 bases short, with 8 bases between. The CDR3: CASSQDRGDEQFF. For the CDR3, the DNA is TGCGCCAGCAGCCAAGATAGGGGGGATGAGCAGTTCTTC.

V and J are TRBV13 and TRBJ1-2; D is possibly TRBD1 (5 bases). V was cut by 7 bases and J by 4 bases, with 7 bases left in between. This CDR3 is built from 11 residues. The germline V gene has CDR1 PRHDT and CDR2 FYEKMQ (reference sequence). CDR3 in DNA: TGTGCCAGCACTGACAGCTATGGCTACACCTTC. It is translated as CASTDSYGYTF.

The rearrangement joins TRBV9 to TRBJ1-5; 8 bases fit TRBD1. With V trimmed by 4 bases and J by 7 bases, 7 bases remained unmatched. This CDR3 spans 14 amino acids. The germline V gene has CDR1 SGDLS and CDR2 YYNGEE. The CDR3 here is CASSKDRAGQPQHF. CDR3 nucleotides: TGTGCCAGCAGCAAGGACAGGGCCGGCCAGCCCCAGCATTTT.

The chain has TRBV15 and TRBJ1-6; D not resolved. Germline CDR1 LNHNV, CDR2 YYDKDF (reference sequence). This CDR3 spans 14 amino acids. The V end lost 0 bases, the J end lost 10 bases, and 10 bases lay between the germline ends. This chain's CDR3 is CATSREGTQSPLHF. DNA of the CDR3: TGTGCCACCAGCAGAGAAGGAACGCAGTCACCCCTCCACTTT.

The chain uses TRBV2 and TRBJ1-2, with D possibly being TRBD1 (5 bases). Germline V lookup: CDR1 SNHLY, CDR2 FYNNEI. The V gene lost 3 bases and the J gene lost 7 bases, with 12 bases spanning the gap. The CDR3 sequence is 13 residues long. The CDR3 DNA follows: TGTGCCAGCAGTGACCGGCAGGGCCGTGGCTACACCTTC. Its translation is CASSDRQGRGYTF.

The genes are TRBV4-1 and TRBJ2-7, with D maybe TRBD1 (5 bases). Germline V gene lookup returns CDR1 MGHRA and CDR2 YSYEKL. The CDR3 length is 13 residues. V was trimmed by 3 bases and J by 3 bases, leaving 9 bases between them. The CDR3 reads CASSHDRYYEQYF. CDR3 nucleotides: TGCGCCAGCAGCCACGACAGATACTACGAGCAGTACTTC.

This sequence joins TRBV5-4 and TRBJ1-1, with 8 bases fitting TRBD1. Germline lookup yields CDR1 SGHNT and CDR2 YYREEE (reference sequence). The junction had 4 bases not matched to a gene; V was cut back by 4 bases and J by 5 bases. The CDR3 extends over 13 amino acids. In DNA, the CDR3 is TGTGCCAGCAGCGACAGGGGAGGAACTGAAGCTTTCTTT. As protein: CASSDRGGTEAFF.

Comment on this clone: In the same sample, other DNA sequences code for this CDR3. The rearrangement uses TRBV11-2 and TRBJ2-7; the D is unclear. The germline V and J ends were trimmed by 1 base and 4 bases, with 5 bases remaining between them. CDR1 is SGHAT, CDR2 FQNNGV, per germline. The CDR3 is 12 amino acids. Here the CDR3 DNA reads TGTGCCAGCAGCTTAGTTTCTTACGAGCAGTACTTC. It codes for CASSLVSYEQYF.

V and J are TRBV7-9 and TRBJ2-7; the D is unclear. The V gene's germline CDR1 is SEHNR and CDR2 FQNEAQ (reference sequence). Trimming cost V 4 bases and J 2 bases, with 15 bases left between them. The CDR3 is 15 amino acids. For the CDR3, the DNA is TGTGCCAGCAGCTACCAACCCTCGAATCCCTACGAGCAGTACTTC. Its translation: CASSYQPSNPYEQYF.

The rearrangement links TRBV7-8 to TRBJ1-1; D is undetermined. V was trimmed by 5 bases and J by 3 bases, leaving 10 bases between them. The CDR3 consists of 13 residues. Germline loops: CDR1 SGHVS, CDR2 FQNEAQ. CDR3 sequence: CASSPSADTEAFF. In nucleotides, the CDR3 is TGTGCCAGCAGCCCTAGCGCGGACACTGAAGCTTTCTTT. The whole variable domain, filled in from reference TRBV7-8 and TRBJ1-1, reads GAGVSQSPRYKVAKRGQDVALRCDPISGHVSLFWYQQALGQGPEFLTYFQNEAQLDKSGLPSDRFFAERPEGSVSTLKIQRTQQEDSAVYLCASSPSADTEAFFGQGTRLTVV.

The CDR3 loop is CASNRAEAPYEQYF. Written as DNA, the CDR3 is TGTGCCAGCAACCGGGCGGAGGCACCCTACGAGCAGTACTTC. This chain connects TRBV5-6 to TRBJ2-7; possible D gene TRBD2, 5 bases. Germline CDR1 and CDR2: SGHDT and YYEEEE. The CDR3 has 14 residues. With 6 bases removed from V and 2 bases from J, the gap between germline ends came to 15 bases.

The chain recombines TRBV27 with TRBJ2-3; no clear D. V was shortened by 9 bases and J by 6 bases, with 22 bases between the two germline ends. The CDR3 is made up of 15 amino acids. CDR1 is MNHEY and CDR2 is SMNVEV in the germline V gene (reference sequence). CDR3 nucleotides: TGTGCCAGTCTGGCCCTGGGCGGCCAACGGGATACGCAGTATTTT. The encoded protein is CASLALGGQRDTQYF.

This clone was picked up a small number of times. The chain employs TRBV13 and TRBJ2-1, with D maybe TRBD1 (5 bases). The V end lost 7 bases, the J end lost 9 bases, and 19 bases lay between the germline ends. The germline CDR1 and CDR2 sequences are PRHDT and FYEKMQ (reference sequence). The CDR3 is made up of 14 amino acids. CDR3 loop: CASIGHEENGEQFF. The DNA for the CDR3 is TGTGCCAGCATTGGACACGAAGAAAACGGTGAGCAGTTCTTC. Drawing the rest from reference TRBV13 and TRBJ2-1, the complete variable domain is AAGVIQSPRHLIKEKRETATLKCYPIPRHDTVYWYQQGPGQDPQFLISFYEKMQSDKGSIPDRFSAQQFSDYHSELNMSSLELGDSALYFCASIGHEENGEQFFGPGTRLTVL.

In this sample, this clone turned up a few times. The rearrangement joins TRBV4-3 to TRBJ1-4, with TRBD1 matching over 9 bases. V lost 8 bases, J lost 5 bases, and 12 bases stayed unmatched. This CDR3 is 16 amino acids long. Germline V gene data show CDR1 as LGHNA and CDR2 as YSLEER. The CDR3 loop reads CASQIIGTGRNEKLFF. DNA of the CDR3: TGCGCCAGCCAGATCATCGGGACAGGGAGAAATGAAAAACTGTTTTTT.

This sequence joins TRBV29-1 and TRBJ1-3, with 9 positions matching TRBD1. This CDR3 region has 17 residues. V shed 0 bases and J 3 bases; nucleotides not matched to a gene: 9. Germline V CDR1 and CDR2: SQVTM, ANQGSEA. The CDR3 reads CSVEDLRQGEFGNTIYF. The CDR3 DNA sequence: TGCAGCGTTGAAGACCTCCGACAGGGGGAGTTTGGAAACACCATATATTTT.

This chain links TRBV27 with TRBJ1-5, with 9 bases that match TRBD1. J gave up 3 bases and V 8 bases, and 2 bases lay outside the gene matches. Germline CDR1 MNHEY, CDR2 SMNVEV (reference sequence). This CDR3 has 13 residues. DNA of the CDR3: TGTGCCAGCGGGACAGGGCCCAATCAGCCCCAGCATTTT. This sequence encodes CASGTGPNQPQHF.

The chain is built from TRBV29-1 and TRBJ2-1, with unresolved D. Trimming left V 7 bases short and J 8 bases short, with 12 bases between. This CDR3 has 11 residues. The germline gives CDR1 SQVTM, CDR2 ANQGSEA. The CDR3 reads CSASLGDEQFF. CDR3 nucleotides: TGCAGCGCAAGCTTGGGCGATGAGCAGTTCTTC.

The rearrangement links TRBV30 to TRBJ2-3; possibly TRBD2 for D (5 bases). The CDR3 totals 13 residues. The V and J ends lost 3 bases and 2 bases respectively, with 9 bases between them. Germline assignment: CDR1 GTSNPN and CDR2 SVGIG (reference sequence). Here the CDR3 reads CAWSRGVTDTQYF. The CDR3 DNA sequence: TGTGCCTGGAGCCGGGGTGTCACAGATACGCAGTATTTT.

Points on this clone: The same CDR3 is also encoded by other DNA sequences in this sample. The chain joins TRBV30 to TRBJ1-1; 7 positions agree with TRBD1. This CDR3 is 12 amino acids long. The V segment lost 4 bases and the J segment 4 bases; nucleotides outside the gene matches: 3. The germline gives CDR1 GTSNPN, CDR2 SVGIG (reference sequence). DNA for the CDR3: TGTGCCTGGACCAGGGACAGCACTGAAGCTTTCTTT. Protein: CAWTRDSTEAFF. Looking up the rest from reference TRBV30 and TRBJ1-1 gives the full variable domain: SQTIHQWPATLVQPVGSPLSLECTVEGTSNPNLYWYRQAAGRGLQLLFYSVGIGQISSEVPQNLSASRPQDRQFILSSKKLLLSDSGFYLCAWTRDSTEAFFGQGTRLTVV.

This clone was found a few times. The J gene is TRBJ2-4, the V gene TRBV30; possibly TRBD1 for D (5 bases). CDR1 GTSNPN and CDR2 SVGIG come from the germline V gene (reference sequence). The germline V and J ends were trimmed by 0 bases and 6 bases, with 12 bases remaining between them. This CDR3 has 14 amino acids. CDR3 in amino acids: CAWSVGGRANIQYF. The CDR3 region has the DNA TGTGCCTGGAGTGTAGGCGGCAGGGCAAACATTCAGTACTTC.

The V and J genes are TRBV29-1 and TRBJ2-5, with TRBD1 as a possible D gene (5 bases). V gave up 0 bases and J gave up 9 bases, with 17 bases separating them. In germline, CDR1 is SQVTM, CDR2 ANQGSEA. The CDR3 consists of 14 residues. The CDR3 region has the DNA TGCAGCGTTGAAGATCGAGAAGTATTAGGGGCCCAGTACTTC. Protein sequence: CSVEDREVLGAQYF.

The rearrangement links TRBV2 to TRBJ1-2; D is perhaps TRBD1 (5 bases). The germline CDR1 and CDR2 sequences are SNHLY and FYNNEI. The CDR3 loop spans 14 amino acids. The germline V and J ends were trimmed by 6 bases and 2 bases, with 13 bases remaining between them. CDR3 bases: TGTGCCAGCAGCCGAGAGACAGAAAACTATGGCTACACCTTC. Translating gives CASSRETENYGYTF.

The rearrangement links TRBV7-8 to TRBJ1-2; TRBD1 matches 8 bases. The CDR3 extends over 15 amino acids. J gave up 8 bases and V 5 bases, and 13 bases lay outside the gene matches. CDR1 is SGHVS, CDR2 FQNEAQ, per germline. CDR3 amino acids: CASSTDRASLGGYTF. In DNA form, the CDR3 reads TGTGCCAGCAGCACGGACAGGGCGTCGCTGGGGGGCTACACCTTC.

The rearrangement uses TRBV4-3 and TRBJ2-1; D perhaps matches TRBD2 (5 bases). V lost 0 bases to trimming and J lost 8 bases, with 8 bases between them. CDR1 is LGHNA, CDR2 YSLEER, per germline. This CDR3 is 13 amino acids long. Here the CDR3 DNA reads TGCGCCAGCAGCCAAGACCCGGGATATGAGCAGTTCTTC. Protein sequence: CASSQDPGYEQFF.

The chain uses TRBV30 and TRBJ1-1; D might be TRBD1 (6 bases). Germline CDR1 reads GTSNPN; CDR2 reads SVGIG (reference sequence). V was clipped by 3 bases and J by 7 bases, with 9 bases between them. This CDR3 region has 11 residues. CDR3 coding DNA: TGTGCCTGGAGCAGGGGCCATGAAGCTTTCTTT. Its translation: CAWSRGHEAFF.

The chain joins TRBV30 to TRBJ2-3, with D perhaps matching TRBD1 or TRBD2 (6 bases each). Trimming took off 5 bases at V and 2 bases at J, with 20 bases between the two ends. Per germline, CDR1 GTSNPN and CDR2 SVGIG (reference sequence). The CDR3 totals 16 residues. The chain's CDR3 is CAWAGGGGRVTDTQYF. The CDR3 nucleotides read TGTGCCTGGGCCGGCGGAGGGGGGAGAGTCACAGATACGCAGTATTTT.

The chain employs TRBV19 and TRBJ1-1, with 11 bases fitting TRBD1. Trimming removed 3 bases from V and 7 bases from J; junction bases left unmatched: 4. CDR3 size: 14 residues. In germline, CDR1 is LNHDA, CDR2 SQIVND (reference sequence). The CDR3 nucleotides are TGTGCCAGTAGTATCATCGGGACAGGGGGTGAAGCTTTCTTT. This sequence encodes CASSIIGTGGEAFF.